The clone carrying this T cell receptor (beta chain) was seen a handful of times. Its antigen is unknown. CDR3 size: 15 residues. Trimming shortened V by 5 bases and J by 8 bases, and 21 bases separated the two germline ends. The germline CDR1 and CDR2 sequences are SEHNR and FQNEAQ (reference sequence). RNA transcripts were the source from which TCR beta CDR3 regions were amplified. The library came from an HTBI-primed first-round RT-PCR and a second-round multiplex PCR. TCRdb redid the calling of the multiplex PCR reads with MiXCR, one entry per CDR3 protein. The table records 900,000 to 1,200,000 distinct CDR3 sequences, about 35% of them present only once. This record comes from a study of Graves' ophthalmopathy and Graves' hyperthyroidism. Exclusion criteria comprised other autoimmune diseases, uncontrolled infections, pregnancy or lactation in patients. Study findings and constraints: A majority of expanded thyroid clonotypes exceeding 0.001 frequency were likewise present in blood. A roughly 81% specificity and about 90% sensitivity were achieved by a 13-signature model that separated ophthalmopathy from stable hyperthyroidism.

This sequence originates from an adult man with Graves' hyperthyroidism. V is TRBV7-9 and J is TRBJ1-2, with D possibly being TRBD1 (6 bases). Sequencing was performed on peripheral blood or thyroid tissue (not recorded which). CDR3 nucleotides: TGTGCCAGCAGCCAAGATGCGGGGGGGGCGCGGGGCTACACCTTC. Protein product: CASSQDAGGARGYTF.